This TCR beta chain was retrieved from a study of Tregs in tolerant kidney transplant recipients. Profiling relied on immunoSEQ multiplex PCR, and the TCRdb table lists in-frame clones only, not all of them. Here the sample spans about 64,000 clones, nearly 98% being singletons. Germline CDR1 reads ENHRY; CDR2 reads SYGVKD. The CDR3 spans 13 residues. With 8 bases removed from V and 7 bases from J, the gap between germline ends came to 15 bases. CD4+CD25+CD127- Tregs, CD4+CD25- non-Tregs, CD4 and CD8 cells were sorted. An overnight rest at 37°C with 150 to 250 IU/ml IL-2 preceded regulatory T cell sorting from thawed PBMCs. Note on this clone: Its target is not known.

Study-level points and caveats: Nucleotide sequences could not be compared across some patients' samples due to primer changes. Few patients were studied, so findings need validation in larger groups.

The chain uses TRBV10-3 and TRBJ2-1; weak D call: TRBD2 (6 bases). Sequenced material: Tregs from blood, taken before the transplant. The receptor comes from a human donor who received a combined kidney and bone marrow transplant. This CDR3 is CAIGVGLFNEQFF. For the CDR3, the DNA is TGTGCCATCGGGGTGGGACTTTTTAATGAGCAGTTCTTC.